Following are 8 T cell receptor beta chains from one sample sequenced in a study of T cells in Graves' hyperthyroidism and ophthalmopathy. Researchers took RNA transcripts and amplified the TCR beta CDR3 regions from them. The HTBI primer set served for first-round RT-PCR of the TCR CDR3. TCRdb re-called the multiplex PCR reads through MiXCR, storing one row per CDR3 protein. The table includes about 420,000 distinct CDR3 sequences, about a sixth detected once. What was sequenced was blood. Receptors originate from a woman under 30 with Graves' hyperthyroidism.

In its sample, this clonotype was seen many times. The rearrangement uses TRBV11-2 and TRBJ1-1, with 7 bases lining up with TRBD1. Germline V CDR1 and CDR2: SGHAT, FQNNGV. The CDR3 is 14 residues long. Losses at the gene ends were 5 bases for V and 1 base for J; bases not matched to a gene: 4. The CDR3 region has the DNA TGTGCCAGCAGCCTTTCAGGGGGGAACACTGAAGCTTTCTTT. It yields the protein CASSLSGGNTEAFF.

This clonotype was seen at least ten times. This chain connects TRBV5-4 to TRBJ1-1; the match to TRBD1 covers 7 bases. V lost 4 bases, J lost 0 bases, and 6 bases stayed unmatched. CDR1 and CDR2 (germline): SGHNT, YYREEE (reference sequence). The CDR3 extends over 15 amino acids. The CDR3 sequence is CASSGSGTVNTEAFF. Written as DNA, the CDR3 is TGTGCCAGCAGCGGCTCCGGGACAGTGAACACTGAAGCTTTCTTT.

This clonotype was seen many times. V and J are TRBV5-1 and TRBJ2-3; 7 bases match TRBD1. CDR3 size: 16 residues. Trimming took 2 bases from V and 1 from J; bases not matched to a gene: 7. Germline V gene data show CDR1 as SGHRS and CDR2 as YFSETQ. The CDR3 sequence is CASSFLRDSRTDTQYF. The CDR3 nucleotides read TGCGCCAGCAGCTTCCTGAGGGACAGCCGCACAGATACGCAGTATTTT.

This clonotype was picked up a small number of times. J is TRBJ2-5 and V is TRBV7-8; 7 nucleotides agree with TRBD2. Per the germline V gene, CDR1 is SGHVS and CDR2 is FQNEAQ. The CDR3 is 15 amino acids. The ends lost 0 bases at V and 5 bases at J; junction bases unmatched: 6. The CDR3 spells CASSLAGWGGETQYF. CDR3 coding DNA: TGTGCCAGCAGCTTAGCCGGTTGGGGGGGGGAGACCCAGTACTTC.

This clonotype was picked up a small number of times. The J gene is TRBJ2-7, the V gene TRBV4-1, with 7 bases that match TRBD1. From germline, CDR1 is MGHRA and CDR2 YSYEKL. This CDR3 contains 17 residues. V lost 2 bases and J lost 0; bases outside the gene matches: 10. CDR3 nucleotide sequence: TGCGCCAGCAGCCAACGGGGACAGTGGGGCAGCTCCTACGAGCAGTACTTC. It codes for CASSQRGQWGSSYEQYF.

This clonotype was seen repeatedly, ten times or more. The rearrangement links TRBV10-3 to TRBJ2-2; D may match TRBD1 or TRBD2 (5 bases each). The germline V and J ends were trimmed by 0 bases and 3 bases, with 8 bases remaining between them. The germline CDR1 and CDR2 sequences are ENHRY and SYGVKD. The CDR3 is 15 residues long. The chain's CDR3 is CAISESGADTGELFF. The CDR3 region has the DNA TGTGCCATCAGTGAGTCCGGGGCGGACACCGGGGAGCTGTTTTTT.

This clonotype has a count of ten or more. J is TRBJ2-3 and V is TRBV2; D remains ambiguous. This CDR3 has 13 residues. CDR1 and CDR2 from the germline V gene are SNHLY and FYNNEI. With 2 bases removed from V and 4 bases from J, the gap between germline ends came to 7 bases. The chain's CDR3 is CASSEFRADTQYF. CDR3 DNA: TGTGCCAGCAGTGAATTTCGGGCAGATACGCAGTATTTT.

This clonotype has a count of ten or more. This chain connects TRBV28 to TRBJ1-1; D not certain. With 4 bases removed from V and 10 bases from J, the gap between germline ends came to 13 bases. The germline gives CDR1 MDHEN, CDR2 SYDVKM. The CDR3 is 12 amino acids. The CDR3 DNA is TGTGCCAGCAGTTCTACTCCCTCGGCAGCTTTCTTT. Translating it yields CASSSTPSAAFF.